Below are 3 T cell receptor beta chains sequenced from a single sample in a study of long-term antiretroviral therapy in people with HIV. The immunoSEQ assay was v3.0, run at survey level. Assay: immunoSEQ multiplex PCR; the TCRdb copy retains only in-frame clones and omits some. The data show roughly 15,000 clones, roughly 91% seen once. Sample: unsorted PBMCs, taken 6.9 years after starting antiretroviral therapy. These receptors all stem from a man aged 50 to 60 with HIV.

A single count supports this clone. The gene calls are TRBV21-1 and TRBJ2-6; the table gives TRBD1 as D, unverified against the DNA. TRBV21-1 is flagged as a pseudogene. CDR3 length equals 17 residues. The CDR3 is CASSRDRAGSGANVLTF. In DNA form, the CDR3 reads TGTGCCAGCAGCAGGGACAGGGCTGGCTCTGGGGCCAACGTCCTGACTTTC.

The CDR3 loop is CATKGPTSYEQYF. CDR3 sequence (DNA): TGTGCCACCAAGGGGCCGACCTCCTACGAGCAGTACTTC. The gene calls are TRBV6-1 and TRBJ2-7; a possible D gene is TRBD1 (5 bases). The germline V and J ends were trimmed by 10 bases and 0 bases, with 13 bases remaining between them. This CDR3 has 13 residues. Germline V gives CDR1 MNHNS, CDR2 SASEGT.

The V call is TRBV27, the J call TRBJ1-5, with 7 bases matching TRBD1. Germline CDR1 MNHEY, CDR2 SMNVEV (reference sequence). This CDR3 has 15 residues. The J segment lost 6 bases and the V segment lost 5 bases, leaving 10 bases of the junction unmatched. This chain's CDR3 is CASSPWTGFAQPQHF. CDR3 coding DNA: TGTGCCAGCAGTCCATGGACAGGCTTTGCTCAGCCCCAGCATTTT.